A selection of T cell receptor beta chains follows, all from one sample in a study of blood T cell repertoires in COVID-19. Using immunoSEQ multiplex PCR, the repertoire was profiled, and TCRdb retains in-frame clones only, with some absent. The sample records 350,000 to 450,000 clones, roughly 88% being singletons. Source material: PBMCs or T cells enriched from blood (not recorded which). The receptors were gathered from a woman aged 18-29 years who had been exposed to COVID-19. Each CDR3 is given with its conserved first and last residue. The D gene is left open where the match is weak. Expanded clones are given a class, and other clones once, few, many or no size at all.

>-|-|TRBV4-1|TRBJ1-5
CASSFGGSNQPQHF
TGCGCCAGCAGCTTCGGGGGTAGCAATCAGCCCCAGCATTTT
>once|TRBD1|TRBV5-1|TRBJ1-2
CASSPGQGGGYTF
TGCGCCAGCAGCCCCGGACAGGGAGGCGGCTACACCTTC
>-|-|TRBV25-1|TRBJ2-3
CASSETRALTDTQYF
TGTGCCAGCAGTGAAACCAGGGCCCTCACAGATACGCAGTATTTT
>-|-|TRBV24-1|TRBJ1-5
CATSDFGNQPQHF
TGTGCCACCAGTGATTTCGGGAATCAGCCCCAGCATTTT
>-|-|TRBV28|TRBJ1-5
CASSEAGGRSNQPQHF
TGTGCCAGCAGTGAAGCGGGGGGAAGGAGCAATCAGCCCCAGCATTTT
>-|-|TRBV28|TRBJ2-3
CATITGTDTQYF
TGTGCCACTATCACAGGGACAGATACGCAGTATTTT
>-|TRBD1|TRBV7-9|TRBJ1-2
CASSGTGQLYGYTF
TGTGCCAGCAGCGGGACAGGACAACTATATGGCTACACCTTC
>-|-|TRBV18|TRBJ2-2
CASLYGEITGELFF
TGTGCCAGCTTATACGGGGAAATCACCGGGGAGCTGTTTTTT
>once|TRBD1|TRBV6-5|TRBJ2-1
CASSYKGAWNEQFF
TGTGCCAGCAGTTATAAGGGGGCCTGGAATGAGCAGTTCTTC
>-|-|TRBV7-9|TRBJ2-7
CASSPSYEQYF
TGTGCCAGCAGCCCCAGCTACGAGCAGTACTTC
>-|TRBD2|TRBV5-1|TRBJ2-3
CASSLAGLAAGATDTQYF
TGCGCCAGCAGCTTGGCCGGGCTAGCGGCGGGAGCGACAGATACGCAGTATTTT
>-|-|TRBV18|TRBJ2-3
CASSPTGQSTDTQYF
TGTGCCAGCTCACCAACAGGACAGTCCACAGATACGCAGTATTTT
>-|-|TRBV18|TRBJ1-6
CASSPLAGSEGSPLHF
TGTGCCAGCTCACCTCTCGCGGGTTCTGAGGGTTCACCCCTCCACTTT
>-|-|TRBV27|TRBJ2-7
CASSLGQGNEEYF
TGTGCCAGCAGTTTAGGGCAGGGGAACGAAGAGTACTTC
>-|-|TRBV28|TRBJ1-1
CASRREGLNTEAFF
TGTGCCAGCAGACGGGAAGGTTTGAACACTGAAGCTTTCTTT
>-|-|TRBV19|TRBJ1-2
CASSIMFEELGYGYTF
TGTGCCAGTAGTATTATGTTTGAGGAGTTGGGCTATGGCTACACCTTC
>-|TRBD1|TRBV30|TRBJ1-2
CAWNEGQGSYGYTF
TGTGCCTGGAACGAAGGACAGGGCAGCTATGGCTACACCTTC
>-|-|TRBV18|TRBJ2-7
CASSPGSPYEQYF
TGTGCCAGCTCACCCGGGTCGCCCTACGAGCAGTACTTC
>-|-|TRBV5-1|TRBJ2-5
CASSPRVATQETQYF
TGCGCCAGCAGCCCGAGGGTTGCCACACAAGAGACCCAGTACTTC
>-|-|TRBV10-3|TRBJ2-7
CAISEPPSYEQYF
TGTGCCATCAGTGAGCCTCCCTCGTACGAGCAGTACTTC
>-|-|TRBV6-5|TRBJ2-4
CASSYGGGSIQYF
TGTGCCAGCAGTTACGGGGGAGGTAGCATTCAGTACTTC
>-|-|TRBV19|TRBJ1-5
CASSLPYSNQPQHF
TGTGCCAGTAGCTTGCCCTATAGCAATCAGCCCCAGCATTTT
>-|-|TRBV4-1|TRBJ2-6
CASSRGEVGSGANVLTF
TGCGCCAGCAGCCGGGGGGAGGTAGGCTCCGGGGCCAACGTCCTGACTTTC
>-|-|TRBV15|TRBJ1-2
CATSRDQQPNYGYTF
TGTGCCACCAGCAGAGATCAACAGCCAAACTATGGCTACACCTTC
>-|TRBD1|TRBV18|TRBJ2-7
CASSPGGQGFEQYF
TGTGCCAGCTCACCCGGGGGACAGGGCTTCGAGCAGTACTTC
>-|TRBD2|TRBV10-3|TRBJ2-3
CAIGGGTSGGGTDTQYF
TGTGCCATCGGGGGAGGGACTAGCGGGGGTGGCACAGATACGCAGTATTTT
>-|-|TRBV11-2|TRBJ1-1
CASSNTGSGAFF
TGTGCCAGCAGTAATACAGGGTCGGGAGCTTTCTTT
>-|-|TRBV4-1|TRBJ1-2
CASSQVTGPDNGYTF
TGCGCCAGCAGCCAAGTGACAGGCCCCGATAATGGCTACACCTTC
>once|-|TRBV5-1|TRBJ1-1
CASRSGGAWTEAFF
TGCGCCAGCAGAAGTGGGGGGGCTTGGACTGAAGCTTTCTTT
>-|-|TRBV21-1|TRBJ1-6
CASSKAAVSQGGSPLHF
TGTGCCAGCAGCAAAGCCGCCGTCAGCCAGGGGGGTTCACCCCTCCACTTT
>few|-|TRBV12-3/TRBV12-4|TRBJ2-7
CASAPGVTYEQYF
TGTGCCAGCGCGCCGGGGGTCACCTACGAGCAGTACTTC
>-|-|TRBV5-1|TRBJ2-5
CASSLSPQETQYF
TGCGCCAGCAGCTTGTCTCCCCAAGAGACCCAGTACTTC
>-|-|TRBV13|TRBJ2-3
CASSLGLSTDTQYF
TGTGCCAGCAGCTTAGGACTTTCCACAGATACGCAGTATTTT